The sequence of this T cell receptor beta chain was determined in a study of shared clonotypes between healthy human individuals. Study summary: Per donor, CD8 memory used one plate, CD8 naive used two, CD4 memory used three and CD4 naive used three. The study, taken as a whole, reports: The small donor group covered limited genetic and exposure diversity.

Naive CD8 cells, CD45RO-negative and positively selected for CCR7, excluded terminally differentiated effector memory CD45RA+ cells. This clone was observed a single time. The antigen is unknown. Per the germline V gene, CDR1 is DFQATT and CDR2 is SNEGSKA (reference sequence). V was clipped by 4 bases and J by 6 bases, with 4 bases between them. The CDR3 covers 10 residues. For each subset, genomic DNA was distributed in equal portions over several immunoSEQ plates. Clones were sequenced by immunoSEQ multiplex PCR, and TCRdb holds only the in-frame ones, with some missing. The table lists millions of clones, roughly 94% of them singletons.

The source is a young man in good health. The chain carries TRBV20-1 and TRBJ2-1; no clear D. Sequencing was carried out using naive CD8+ T cells sorted from blood. The CDR3 here is CSAKTNEQFF. The CDR3 DNA sequence: TGCAGTGCTAAGACCAATGAGCAGTTCTTC.